The 5 T cell receptor beta chains below come from one sample, sequenced in a study of blood T cell repertoires in COVID-19. Here immunoSEQ multiplex PCR was the method, and the copy in TCRdb shows in-frame clones only, minus some. The sample has tens of thousands of clones, roughly four fifths seen once. The sequencing input was peripheral blood. The receptors were sampled from a human donor with acute or convalescent COVID-19. The donor label of this sample is uncertain.

The chain joins TRBV5-1 to TRBJ1-4, with a tentative D call TRBD1 (6 bases). CDR3 length equals 15 residues. Germline V CDR1 and CDR2: SGHRS, YFSETQ. Between the trimmed V and J ends, which lost 0 bases and 4 bases, there was a span of 10 bases. The CDR3 region is CASSLAGAGNEKLFF. The CDR3 DNA sequence: TGCGCCAGCAGCTTGGCAGGGGCCGGTAATGAAAAACTGTTTTTT. Full variable domain (rest looked up from reference TRBV5-1 and TRBJ1-4): KAGVTQTPRYLIKTRGQQVTLSCSPISGHRSVSWYQQTPGQGLQFLFEYFSETQRNKGNFPGRFSGRQFSNSRSEMNVSTLELGDSALYLCASSLAGAGNEKLFFGSGTQLSVL.

The chain is built from TRBV7-2 and TRBJ1-3; 8 nucleotides match TRBD1. Per germline, CDR1 SGHTA and CDR2 FQGNSA. This CDR3 is built from 15 residues. Trimming removed 1 base from V and 2 bases from J; junction bases left unmatched: 1. The CDR3 DNA is TGTGCCAGCAGCTTAGGACAGGGGCCTGGAAACACCATATATTTT. As protein: CASSLGQGPGNTIYF.

The V call is TRBV10-3, the J call TRBJ1-1, with 9 bases aligning to TRBD1. This CDR3 contains 14 residues. V was clipped by 6 bases and J by 4 bases; unmatched bases: 6. Germline V lookup: CDR1 ENHRY, CDR2 SYGVKD. The chain's CDR3 is CAISTQGALTEAFF. The CDR3 coding sequence is TGTGCCATCAGCACACAGGGGGCCCTCACTGAAGCTTTCTTT.

This chain joins TRBV11-3 and TRBJ1-3; 9 bases align to TRBD1. The CDR3 is made up of 16 amino acids. Trimming cost V 3 bases and J 2 bases; bases outside gene matches: 5. Looked up from germline, CDR1 is SGHNT and CDR2 is YENEEA. The CDR3, as DNA: TGTGCCAGCAGCTTTACAGGGGGCGCTACTGGAAACACCATATATTTT. Translation: CASSFTGGATGNTIYF.

The V and J genes are TRBV11-2 and TRBJ1-2; D gene unclear. Germline loops: CDR1 SGHAT, CDR2 FQNNGV. The germline V and J ends were trimmed by 3 bases and 4 bases, with 15 bases remaining between them. The CDR3 contains 15 residues. CDR3 loop: CASSFDPLSTYGYTF. The CDR3 DNA reads TGTGCCAGCAGCTTCGATCCCCTCTCTACCTATGGCTACACCTTC.